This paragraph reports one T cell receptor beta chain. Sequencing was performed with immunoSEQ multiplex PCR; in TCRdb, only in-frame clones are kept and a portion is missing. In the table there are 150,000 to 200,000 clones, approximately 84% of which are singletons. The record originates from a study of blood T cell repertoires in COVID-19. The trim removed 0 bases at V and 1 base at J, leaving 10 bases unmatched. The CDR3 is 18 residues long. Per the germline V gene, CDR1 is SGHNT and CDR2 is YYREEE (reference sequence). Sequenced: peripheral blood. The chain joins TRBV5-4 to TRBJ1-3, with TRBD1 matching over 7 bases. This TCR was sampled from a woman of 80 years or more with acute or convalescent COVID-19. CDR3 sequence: CASSLAPGTVRSGNTIYF. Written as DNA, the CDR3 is TGTGCCAGCAGCTTGGCCCCCGGGACAGTTCGTTCTGGAAACACCATATATTTT. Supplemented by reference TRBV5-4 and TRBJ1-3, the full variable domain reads ETGVTQSPTHLIKTRGQQVTLRCSSQSGHNTVSWYQQALGQGPQFIFQYYREEENGRGNFPPRFSGLQFPNYSSELNVNALELDDSALYLCASSLAPGTVRSGNTIYFGEGSWLTVV.